The rows below give T cell receptor beta chains drawn from one sample of a study of cytotoxic CD8 clonotypes in ibrutinib-treated CLL. Using immunoSEQ multiplex PCR, the repertoire was profiled, and TCRdb retains in-frame clones only, with some absent. The profile shows around 140,000 clones, approximately 83% of them singletons. The source material was PBMCs, sampled after 24 months of ibrutinib treatment. The source of these receptors is a human donor with chronic lymphocytic leukemia. The CDR3 runs from the conserved cysteine through the conserved F or W. D genes are given only for firm matches. The listing skips clone size in some rows; elsewhere it reads once, few, many or a size class.

TGTGCCAGCGCGATTATAACCTACGAGCAGTACTTC	CASAIITYEQYF	TRBJ2-7	TRBV2	12	.	.
TGTGCCAGCAGCCGCGGGGTGATTGACACTGAAGCTTTCTTT	CASSRGVIDTEAFF	TRBJ1-1	TRBV13	14	.	.
TGCGCCAGCAGCTCTCAGACAGGGAGGGCTGGGGCCAACGTCCTGACTTTC	CASSSQTGRAGANVLTF	TRBJ2-6	TRBV5-1	17	.	once
TGTGCCAGCAGCCCGGACAGTGTTCGAGAGACCCAGTACTTC	CASSPDSVRETQYF	TRBJ2-5	TRBV7-6	14	.	.
TGTGCCAGCAGAGGGACAGGGGCCGAAGCTTTCTTT	CASRGTGAEAFF	TRBJ1-1	TRBV2	12	TRBD1	.
TGTGCCAGCAGCTCACCAGGGGTTGGTGGCTACACCTTC	CASSSPGVGGYTF	TRBJ1-2	TRBV7-6	13	.	.
TGTGCCAGCAGCGTAGCTCCGGGAGCCGCCGGGGAGCTGTTTTTT	CASSVAPGAAGELFF	TRBJ2-2	TRBV9	15	.	.
TGTGCCAGGCAGGGACAGGGGTTATCGGATACGCAGTATTTT	CARQGQGLSDTQYF	TRBJ2-3	TRBV2	14	TRBD1	.
TGTGCCAGCAGCGGGGTTCAACAGGGGTCGAACTATGGCTACACCTTC	CASSGVQQGSNYGYTF	TRBJ1-2	TRBV5-6	16	TRBD1	.
TGTGCCAGCTCGCGGGGGGGGCACGAGCAGTACTTC	CASSRGGHEQYF	TRBJ2-7	TRBV18	12	TRBD2	.
TGTGCCAGCAGTCGGGGCGGGACAGCGTTAGTGGGAGCTTTCTTT	CASSRGGTALVGAFF	TRBJ1-1	TRBV28	15	TRBD1	.
TGTGCCAGCAGCGTAGAAGGAGGGCCGCAGTTCTTC	CASSVEGGPQFF	TRBJ2-1	TRBV9	12	.	.
TGTGCCAGCAGCTTGGGGACAGGGGGTCCACCCCTCCACTTT	CASSLGTGGPPLHF	TRBJ1-6	TRBV5-6	14	TRBD1	.
TGTGCCAGCAGCCGAGGGATTAGCTCCTACAATGAGCAGTTCTTC	CASSRGISSYNEQFF	TRBJ2-1	TRBV5-6	15	.	.
TGTGCCAGCAGGCTTAGGGGGGGCACCTACGAGCAGTACTTC	CASRLRGGTYEQYF	TRBJ2-7	TRBV28	14	.	.
TGTGCCAGCAGTTCCCCGGCGCCTCCGGGACTGTTTTTT	CASSSPAPPGLFF	TRBJ1-4	TRBV28	13	.	.
TGTGCCACCGATTCGTGGGGGGCGGGGCAGCCCCAGCATTTT	CATDSWGAGQPQHF	TRBJ1-5	TRBV28	14	.	.
TGTGCCAGCACTAAGACAGGGGGGAACACTGAAGCTTTCTTT	CASTKTGGNTEAFF	TRBJ1-1	TRBV28	14	TRBD1	.
TGTGCCAGCACCCCAAGGGTTCTGGGCGATCAGCCCCAGCATTTT	CASTPRVLGDQPQHF	TRBJ1-5	TRBV28	15	.	.
TGCGCCAGTGGACTAGCGGGAGGGTTATACAATGAGCAGTTCTTC	CASGLAGGLYNEQFF	TRBJ2-1	TRBV4-3	15	TRBD2	.
TGTGCCAGTAGCTCCTCCGGGGGACTCAATCAGCCCCAGCATTTT	CASSSSGGLNQPQHF	TRBJ1-5	TRBV19	15	.	.
TGCAGCGTTGAAGATCTGAGGAGCGGGAGGGCAATCGGTGAGCAGTTCTTC	CSVEDLRSGRAIGEQFF	TRBJ2-1	TRBV29-1	17	TRBD2	.